The next 16 T cell receptor beta chains were all read from a single sample in a study of T cell responses to AZD1222 COVID-19 vaccine. Repertoires were generated with immunoSEQ multiplex PCR, while TCRdb's copy carries only in-frame clones and drops some. This table holds tens of thousands of clones, roughly 90% found once. The sample in question was peripheral blood, obtained on day 0 of AZD1222 vaccination. The receptors derive from an adult in good health.

The chain links TRBV7-6 to TRBJ2-1; 11 bases align to TRBD2. The V segment lost 4 bases and the J segment 2 bases; nucleotides outside the gene matches: 4. The germline gives CDR1 SGHVS, CDR2 FNYEAQ. The CDR3 runs 16 residues. This CDR3 reads CASSSPGLAAYNEQFF. CDR3 sequence (DNA): TGTGCCAGCAGCTCCCCGGGACTAGCGGCCTACAATGAGCAGTTCTTC.

The gene calls are TRBV7-9 and TRBJ2-7, with D perhaps given as TRBD1 or TRBD2 (6 bases each). Trimming shortened V by 5 bases and J by 3 bases, and 17 bases separated the two germline ends. Germline V gives CDR1 SEHNR, CDR2 FQNEAQ (reference sequence). The CDR3 contains 15 residues. The CDR3 DNA sequence: TGTGCCAGCAGCCCCCGTGAGGGGGGTTTCTACGAGCAGTACTTC. It encodes CASSPREGGFYEQYF.

This clone is a singleton in its sample. J is TRBJ2-1 and V is TRBV11-2; 7 nucleotides match TRBD2. CDR3 length equals 14 residues. Germline CDR1 and CDR2: SGHAT and FQNNGV. The V and J ends lost 5 bases and 5 bases, in that order; junction bases with no gene match: 6. The CDR3 nucleotides are TGTGCCAGCAGCGCAGGGACTAACAACAATGAGCAGTTCTTC. Its translation is CASSAGTNNNEQFF.

There are many counts of this clone. This sequence joins TRBV4-3 and TRBJ2-1; 11 nucleotides line up with TRBD1. The CDR3 runs to 16 residues. In germline, CDR1 is LGHNA, CDR2 YSLEER. Germline trimming cut 0 bases from V and 6 bases from J; bases unmatched to any gene: 4. CDR3 DNA: TGCGCCAGCAGCCAAGAGGAGGGGACAGGGGGCAATGAGCAGTTCTTC. Amino acids: CASSQEEGTGGNEQFF.

The rearrangement uses TRBV10-3 and TRBJ1-1; D is perhaps TRBD1 (6 bases). This CDR3 has 14 residues. Trimming cost V 2 bases and J 5 bases, with 12 bases left between them. Germline loops: CDR1 ENHRY, CDR2 SYGVKD. The CDR3 sequence is CAISENKGGTEAFF. The CDR3 DNA is TGTGCCATCAGTGAGAATAAAGGGGGGACTGAAGCTTTCTTT.

The gene calls are TRBV18 and TRBJ2-2, with 7 bases identical to TRBD2. The germline CDR1 and CDR2 sequences are KGHSH and LQKENI. CDR3 length: 15 amino acids. V was clipped by 3 bases and J by 1 base; unmatched bases: 2. The CDR3 here is CASSPERGNTGELFF. CDR3 in DNA: TGTGCCAGCTCACCGGAGCGGGGGAACACCGGGGAGCTGTTTTTT.

This chain links TRBV27 with TRBJ2-1; TRBD1 matches 9 bases. Trimming took 4 bases from V and 8 from J; bases not matched to a gene: 6. Germline values: CDR1 MNHEY, CDR2 SMNVEV (reference sequence). The CDR3 extends over 14 amino acids. DNA of the CDR3: TGTGCCAGCAGTTACCGGGGACAGGGCGATGAGCAGTTCTTC. Encoded protein: CASSYRGQGDEQFF.

This chain joins TRBV7-2 and TRBJ1-4; 7 positions agree with TRBD1. Germline-derived CDR1 and CDR2 are SGHTA and FQGNSA. With 3 bases clipped from V and 4 bases from J, the junction kept 5 bases outside the gene matches. The CDR3 length is 15 residues. The CDR3: CASSFRQGGNEKLFF. DNA for the CDR3: TGTGCCAGCAGCTTTAGACAGGGTGGTAATGAAAAACTGTTTTTT.

Notes on this clone: The sample has other DNA sequences that encode this CDR3 too. The chain employs TRBV28 and TRBJ1-2; unclear D gene. Deletions cut 10 bases from V and 4 bases from J, with 7 bases between. Germline assignment: CDR1 MDHEN and CDR2 SYDVKM. The CDR3 consists of 10 residues. CDR3 DNA sequence: TGTGCCACTCATCTCTATGGCTACACCTTC. It codes for CATHLYGYTF.

The chain recombines TRBV28 with TRBJ1-2, with 7 bases matching TRBD1. This CDR3 comprises 14 residues. V was clipped by 2 bases and J by 4 bases; unmatched bases: 4. Germline-derived CDR1 and CDR2 are MDHEN and SYDVKM. CDR3 bases: TGTGCCAGCAGTTTAAACAGGGGCGTCTATGGCTACACCTTC. As protein: CASSLNRGVYGYTF.

This chain joins TRBV19 and TRBJ1-1; D not certain. The CDR3 loop spans 15 amino acids. Trimming pared 5 bases from V and 5 bases from J, leaving 18 bases between. Germline CDR1 is LNHDA and CDR2 is SQIVND (reference sequence). The CDR3 nucleotides read TGTGCCAGTAGTGTGACGATCGGGCGGGGAACTGAAGCTTTCTTT. Its translation is CASSVTIGRGTEAFF.

CDR3 sequence: CASSQGIGGQETQYF. CDR3 coding DNA: TGTGCCAGCAGCCAAGGCATAGGCGGCCAAGAGACCCAGTACTTC. The rearrangement links TRBV14 to TRBJ2-5; no clear D gene. Germline loops: CDR1 SGHDN, CDR2 FVKESK. CDR3 length: 15 amino acids. The germline V and J ends were trimmed by 1 base and 1 base, with 10 bases remaining between them. The variable domain in full, with the rest retrieved from reference TRBV14 and TRBJ2-5, is EAGVTQFPSHSVIEKGQTVTLRCDPISGHDNLYWYRRVMGKEIKFLLHFVKESKQDESGMPNNRFLAERTGGTYSTLKVQPAELEDSGVYFCASSQGIGGQETQYFGPGTRLLVL.

The rearrangement links TRBV19 to TRBJ2-5; 8 nucleotides align to TRBD1. The V segment lost 7 bases and the J segment 5 bases; nucleotides outside the gene matches: 12. Germline lookup yields CDR1 LNHDA and CDR2 SQIVND (reference sequence). This CDR3 region has 15 residues. The CDR3, as DNA: TGTGCCAGTACCAACCTCGCCGGGACAGGTGAGACCCAGTACTTC. Protein product: CASTNLAGTGETQYF.

The chain carries TRBV7-8 and TRBJ2-5, with 10 positions matching TRBD2. Per germline, CDR1 SGHVS and CDR2 FQNEAQ. J gave up 5 bases and V 5 bases, and 11 bases lay outside the gene matches. CDR3 length: 16 amino acids. CDR3 nucleotide sequence: TGTGCCAGCAGCCCAACGGGACTAGCGTTGGGGGAGACCCAGTACTTC. Encoded protein: CASSPTGLALGETQYF.

The chain's CDR3 is CASSPYEENTEAFF. The CDR3 DNA reads as TGTGCCAGCTCACCATATGAGGAGAACACTGAAGCTTTCTTT. This chain joins TRBV18 and TRBJ1-1, with unresolved D. The CDR3 has 14 residues. From germline, CDR1 is KGHSH and CDR2 LQKENI. Deletions cut 2 bases from V and 1 base from J, with 8 bases between. Supplemented by reference TRBV18 and TRBJ1-1, the full variable domain reads NAGVMQNPRHLVRRRGQEARLRCSPMKGHSHVYWYRQLPEEGLKFMVYLQKENIIDESGMPKERFSAEFPKEGPSILRIQQVVRGDSAAYFCASSPYEENTEAFFGQGTRLTVV.

The chain couples TRBV27 to TRBJ2-7; D may correspond to TRBD1 or TRBD2 (5 bases each). V lost 6 bases and J lost 6, with 15 bases in between. The germline CDR1 and CDR2 sequences are MNHEY and SMNVEV (reference sequence). The CDR3 has 13 residues. As DNA, the CDR3 is TGTGCCAGCAGGGCTAGGCCGAGGGGCGAGCAGTACTTC. Amino acids: CASRARPRGEQYF.